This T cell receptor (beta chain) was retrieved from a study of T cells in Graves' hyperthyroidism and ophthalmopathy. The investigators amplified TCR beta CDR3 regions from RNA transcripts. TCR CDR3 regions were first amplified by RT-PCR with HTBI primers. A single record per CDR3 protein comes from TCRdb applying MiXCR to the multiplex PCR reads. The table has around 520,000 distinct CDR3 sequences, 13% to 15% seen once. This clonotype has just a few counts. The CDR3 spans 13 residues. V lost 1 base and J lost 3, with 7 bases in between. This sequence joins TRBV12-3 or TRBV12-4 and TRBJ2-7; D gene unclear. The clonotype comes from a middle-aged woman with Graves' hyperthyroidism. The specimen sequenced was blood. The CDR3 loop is CASSLEPYYEQYF. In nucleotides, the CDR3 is TGTGCCAGCAGTTTAGAGCCATACTACGAGCAGTACTTC.